The subject of this entry is one T cell receptor beta chain. The treatment was: 19 received Ad26.COV2.S at low or high dose, single or two shots; several received placebo; per-sample allocation not given. Following the first vaccine or placebo injection, samples were taken on day 63. This adult donor, from Boston, was 18-55 years old. The CDR3 runs to 17 residues. Germline V gene sequence: CDR1 SGHRS, CDR2 YFSETQ. Trimming stripped 2 bases from V and 6 bases from J, with 18 bases between. The data are from a study of Ad26.COV2.S vaccination and SARS-CoV-2 variants. This table comes from immunoSEQ multiplex PCR, and its TCRdb copy is limited to in-frame clones, with some not included. In the table there are hundreds of thousands of clones, over 75% of which are singletons.

The specimen comprised peripheral blood, sampled in a trial of Ad26.COV2.S vaccine versus placebo. The rearrangement uses TRBV5-1 and TRBJ1-6; D may be TRBD1 (6 bases). The clonotype was recovered from a person aged 18-60 years who received the Ad26.COV2.S COVID-19 vaccine or a placebo. In DNA form, the CDR3 reads TGCGCCAGCAGCTTACATGTACAGGGTGGGGGTAATTCACCCCTCCACTTT. This encodes CASSLHVQGGGNSPLHF.